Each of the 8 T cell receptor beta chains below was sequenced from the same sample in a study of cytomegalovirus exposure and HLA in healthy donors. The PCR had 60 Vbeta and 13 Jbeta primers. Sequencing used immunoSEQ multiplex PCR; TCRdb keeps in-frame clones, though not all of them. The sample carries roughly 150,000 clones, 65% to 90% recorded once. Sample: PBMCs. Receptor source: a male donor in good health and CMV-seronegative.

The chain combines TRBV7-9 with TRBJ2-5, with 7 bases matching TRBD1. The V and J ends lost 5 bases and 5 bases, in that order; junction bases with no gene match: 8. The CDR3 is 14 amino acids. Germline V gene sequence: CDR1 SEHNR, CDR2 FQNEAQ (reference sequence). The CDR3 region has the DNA TGTGCCAGCAGCAAACAGGGGTTGAGGGAGACCCAGTACTTC. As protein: CASSKQGLRETQYF.

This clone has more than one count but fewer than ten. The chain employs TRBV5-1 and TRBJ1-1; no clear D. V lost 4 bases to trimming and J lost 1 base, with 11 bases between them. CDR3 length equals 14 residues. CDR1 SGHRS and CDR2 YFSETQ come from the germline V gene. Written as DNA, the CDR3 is TGCGCCAGCAGCCCGCAAGTGGCGAACACTGAAGCTTTCTTT. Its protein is CASSPQVANTEAFF.

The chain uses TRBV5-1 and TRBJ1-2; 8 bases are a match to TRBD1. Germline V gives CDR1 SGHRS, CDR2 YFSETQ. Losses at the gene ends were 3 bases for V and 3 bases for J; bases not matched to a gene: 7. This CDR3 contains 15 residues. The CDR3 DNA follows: TGCGCCAGCAGCTCTCAGACAGGGGCCCACTATGGCTACACCTTC. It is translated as CASSSQTGAHYGYTF.

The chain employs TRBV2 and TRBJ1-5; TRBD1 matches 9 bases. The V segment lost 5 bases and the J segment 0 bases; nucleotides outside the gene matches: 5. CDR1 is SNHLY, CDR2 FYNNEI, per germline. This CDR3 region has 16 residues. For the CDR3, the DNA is TGTGCCAGCAGTTGGACAGGGGTCTATAGCAATCAGCCCCAGCATTTT. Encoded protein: CASSWTGVYSNQPQHF.

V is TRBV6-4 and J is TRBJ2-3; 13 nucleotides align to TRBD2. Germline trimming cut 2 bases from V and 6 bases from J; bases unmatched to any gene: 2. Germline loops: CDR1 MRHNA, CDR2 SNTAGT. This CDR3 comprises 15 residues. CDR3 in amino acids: CASSDGTSGDDTQYF. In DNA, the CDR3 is TGTGCCAGCAGTGACGGGACTAGCGGGGACGATACGCAGTATTTT.

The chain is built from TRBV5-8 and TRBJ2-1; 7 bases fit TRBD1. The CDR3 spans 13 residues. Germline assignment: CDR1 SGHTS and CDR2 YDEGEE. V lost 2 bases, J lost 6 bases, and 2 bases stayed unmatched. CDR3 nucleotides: TGTGCCAGCAGCTTCCGACAGGGCAATGAGCAGTTCTTC. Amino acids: CASSFRQGNEQFF. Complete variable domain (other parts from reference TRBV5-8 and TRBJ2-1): EAGVTQSPTHLIKTRGQQATLRCSPISGHTSVYWYQQALGLGLQFLLWYDEGEERNRGNFPPRFSGRQFPNYSSELNVNALELEDSALYLCASSFRQGNEQFFGPGTRLTVL.

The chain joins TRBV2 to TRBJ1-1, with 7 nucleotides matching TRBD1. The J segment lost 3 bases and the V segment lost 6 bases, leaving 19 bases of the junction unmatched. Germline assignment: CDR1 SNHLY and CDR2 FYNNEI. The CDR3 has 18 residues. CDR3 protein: CASSDSRDSPRRYTEAFF. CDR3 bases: TGTGCCAGCAGCGACTCTAGGGACAGCCCAAGGAGGTACACTGAAGCTTTCTTT.

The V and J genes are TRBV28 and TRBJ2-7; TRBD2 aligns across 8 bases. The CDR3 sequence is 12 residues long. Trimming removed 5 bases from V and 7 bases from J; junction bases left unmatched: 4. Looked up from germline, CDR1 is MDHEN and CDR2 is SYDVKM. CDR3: CASSVAGREQYF. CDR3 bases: TGTGCCAGCAGTGTAGCGGGGCGAGAGCAGTACTTC.